This T cell receptor beta chain was sequenced in a study of blood T cells in healthy people across ages (dated by TCRdb to between 2015 and 2016). At the level of the whole study: In model experiments, roughly one uniquely barcoded TCR beta cDNA molecule per two T cells was captured by template switching. To avoid experimental bias, donors of different ages were randomly spread across the sequencing lanes. The donors were divided into four age groups: young (average about 16 years), middle-aged (roughly 40), aged (around 67) and long-lived (about 79). Two additional independent replicas of 1 million unique cDNA reads from the same blood draw were analyzed for two donors (one aged 18 to 30 and one aged 80 or older). Age-related changes in TCR beta repertoire diversity were measured in the study by deep sequencing normalized with unique cDNA molecular identifiers.

Including the terminal cysteine and phenylalanine, the CDR3 comprises 17 residues. Only CDR3 DNA is held: 51 bases, read in frame from base 1. CDR1 and CDR2 are drawn from the germline V gene: SGHTA, FQGNSA. Between the V and J ends, shortened by 3 bases and 1 base respectively, the junction contains 19 bases. Systemically healthy Caucasian individuals from Russia, 35 to 40 in total and aged about 6 to 90 years, were included as donors. Around 9.9 milliliters of peripheral blood were collected from each donor into EDTA-treated Vacutainer tubes. Ficoll-Paque density-gradient centrifugation was used to isolate PBMCs, with at least 6.5 million per sample. Trizol reagent was used to extract total RNA from PBMCs, with at least 5.5 micrograms per sample. Naive CD45RAhigh/CD27high T cell percentages were measured by flow cytometry on a PBMC aliquot from every donor. Results the study describes overall, beyond this receptor: The long-lived group showed more naive CD4+ T cells, fewer expanded clones and increased TCR diversity than the aged group, suggesting age selection. There was a strong correlation between observed TCR beta diversity and the percentage of naive T cells measured by flow cytometry. Because profiling used bulk unsorted PBMCs, naive and antigen-experienced compartments could not be compared conclusively. Total diversity estimates from one million sequenced T cells were considered lower bounds and underestimates. As age increased, observed TCR beta diversity per million T cells dropped in a roughly linear way, and a significant reduction was already evident by age roughly 36. Because the CMV infection status of the donors was unknown, age-related changes in expanded clonotypes may potentially have been confounded.

Comment on this clonotype: There is no known antigen for this receptor. Per-nucleotide qualities are absent, and no much larger clonotype sits a single base away.

The library was obtained by 5' RACE. TCRdb shows the sequencer as Illumina HiSeq 2500. A second PCR of roughly 7 to 11 cycles was performed with a sample-barcoded 5' primer and a J-beta primer mix. Each TCR beta cDNA molecule received a unique molecular identifier from a template-switch 5' adaptor carrying 12 random nucleotides. Each sample yielded at least 2.5 million CDR3-containing paired-end reads. All of the RNA was converted into first-strand cDNA using the Mint cDNA synthesis kit, with a TRBC-specific oligonucleotide serving as the primer. Following uracil-DNA glycosylase treatment, all cDNA underwent a first 18-cycle PCR with the universal primers M1SS and BC2_uni_R. The authors' analysis ran thus. Each sample was normalized by randomly selecting 1 million high-quality reads, each carrying a distinct molecular identifier. Reads sharing molecular identifiers were discarded rather than binned into consensus sequences. MiTCR, with a Q25 quality threshold and the strictest error-elimination algorithm, was used for CDR3 identification, clonotype clustering and error correction. A nonparametric unseen species model using Euler transformation provided a lower-bound estimate of total TCR beta diversity. Using fastp at Q25 and MiXCR, TCRdb reprocessed the public reads and kept productive beta chains. Rows with one shared CDR3 protein collapse into an entry with the most common genes and DNA. TCRdb's processing, not the authors', yielded these V and J calls. The sample table shows over a million distinct CDR3 sequences, and 59% are seen once. The ten largest clones take up about 6.3% of the sample.

This sequence originates from a young man in good health. The chain is made from TRBV7-2 and TRBJ2-7, with no reliable assignment of the D segment. The sequencing input was blood. The CDR3 reads CASSLEGFPGVSYEQYF. In nucleotide form, the sequence is TGTGCCAGCAGCTTGGAAGGCTTCCCCGGAGTGTCCTACGAGCAGTACTTC. Reference TRBV7-2 and TRBJ2-7 genes cover what lies past the CDR3, so the full variable domain is GAGVSQSPSNKVTEKGKDVELRCDPISGHTALYWYRQSLGQGLEFLIYFQGNSAPDKSGLPSDRFSAERTGGSVSTLTIQRTQQEDSAVYLCASSLEGFPGVSYEQYFGPGTRLTVT.